This TCR beta chain appears in the sequencing data of a study of T cell responses to AZD1222 COVID-19 vaccine. The protocol was immunoSEQ multiplex PCR, while the TCRdb copy is restricted to in-frame clones and leaves out a portion. The sample has 190,000 or so clones, under 95% seen once. A remark on this clone: The antigen is unknown.

Study findings and constraints: The breadth and depth of Spike-specific TCRs increased once two AZD1222 doses had been given.

V gave up 6 bases and J gave up 0 bases, with 11 bases separating them. The CDR3 sequence is 14 residues long. CDR1 and CDR2 from the germline V gene are MNHEY and SMNVEV (reference sequence). J is TRBJ1-1 and V is TRBV27, with a tentative D call TRBD1 (6 bases). Sample: peripheral blood, taken 28 days after the second AZD1222 dose. This receptor was obtained from an adult who received the AZD1222 COVID-19 vaccine. CDR3 coding DNA: TGTGCCAGCAGAAAGACAGGTTTGAACACTGAAGCTTTCTTT. This gives the protein CASRKTGLNTEAFF.